This entry describes one TCR beta chain. What it recognizes is unknown. The sample contains more than one DNA sequence encoding this CDR3. This sample was included in a study of OX40 agonist ivuxolimab in advanced cancers. Study-level information: Those enrolled were less than 85% male, with a mean age of about 66 years and ages from 23 to 79. The eligibility criteria allowed prior anti-PD-1, anti-PD-L1 or anti-CTLA-4 therapy, and about 40% had some. Partial responses occurred in three patients (one hepatocellular carcinoma, two cutaneous melanoma).

Study-wide results and caveats: More expanded clones were seen, on average, in CD8+ T cells than in CD4+.

Generated by immunoSEQ multiplex PCR, the TCRdb table keeps only in-frame clones and is missing some. The sample lists tens of thousands of clones, 80% to 90% occurring once. The ends were cut back, 4 bases at V and 5 bases at J, with 17 bases in the middle. This CDR3 region has 15 residues. Per germline, CDR1 MNHEY and CDR2 SVGAGI. V gene TRBV6-5 combines with J gene TRBJ1-2, with D perhaps TRBD1 (5 bases). The sequenced sample was CD4+ or CD8+ T cells sorted from blood, obtained in a trial of the OX40 agonist ivuxolimab. This TCR was sampled from an adult with an advanced solid tumor such as melanoma, head and neck, liver or kidney cancer. CDR3 nucleotides: TGTGCCAGCAGTTCATCAGGGACCGCGGGGTATGGCTACACCTTC. Residues: CASSSSGTAGYGYTF.